This T cell receptor (beta chain) was found in a study of blood T cell repertoires in COVID-19. As for the study in general: Sources were T cells, B-cell-depleted T cells, or PBMCs; the material itself was cDNA or gDNA.

Original processing notes: Nucleated cell counts were estimated from reference gene primer amplification. TCRdb keeps only in-frame clones here, not all; method: immunoSEQ multiplex PCR. That table furnishes V, J and clone size, whereas the DNA furnished D and trimming. Of roughly 60,000 clones detected, 80% to 95% appear once; the ten largest clones hold about 9.7%. CDR1 and CDR2 from the germline V gene are SGHDT and YYEEEE. CDR3 size: 15 residues. V lost 0 bases and J 6 bases, leaving 13 bases between the germline ends. The gene calls are TRBV5-6 and TRBJ1-5; a possible D gene is TRBD1 (6 bases). The source material was peripheral blood. This receptor was obtained from a woman of 80 years or more with active COVID-19. CDR3 protein: CASSLALAGAQPQHF. The CDR3 nucleotides read TGTGCCAGCAGCTTGGCCTTAGCAGGGGCTCAGCCCCAGCATTTT.